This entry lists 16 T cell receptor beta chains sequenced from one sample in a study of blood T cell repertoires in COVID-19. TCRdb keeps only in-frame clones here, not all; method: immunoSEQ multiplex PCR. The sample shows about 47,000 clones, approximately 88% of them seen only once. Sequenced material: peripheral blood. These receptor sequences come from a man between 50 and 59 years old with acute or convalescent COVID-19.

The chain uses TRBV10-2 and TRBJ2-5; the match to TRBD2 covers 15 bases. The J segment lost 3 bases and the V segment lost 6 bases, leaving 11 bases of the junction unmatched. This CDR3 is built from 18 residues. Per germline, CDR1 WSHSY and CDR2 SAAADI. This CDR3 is CASRGAPGLAGGKETQYF. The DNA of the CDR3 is TGCGCCAGCAGGGGGGCACCGGGACTAGCGGGAGGAAAAGAGACCCAGTACTTC.

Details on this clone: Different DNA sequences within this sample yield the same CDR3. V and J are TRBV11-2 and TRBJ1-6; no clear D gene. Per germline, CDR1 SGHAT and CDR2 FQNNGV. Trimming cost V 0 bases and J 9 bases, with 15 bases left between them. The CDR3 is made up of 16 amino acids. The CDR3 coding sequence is TGTGCCAGCAGCTTAGAGGGCTTAGGTACCAGTTCACCCCTCCACTTT. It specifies CASSLEGLGTSSPLHF.

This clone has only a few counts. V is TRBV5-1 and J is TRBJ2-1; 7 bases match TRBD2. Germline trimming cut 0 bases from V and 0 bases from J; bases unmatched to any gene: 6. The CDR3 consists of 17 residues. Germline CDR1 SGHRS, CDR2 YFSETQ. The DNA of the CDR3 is TGCGCCAGCAGCTTGGCAGGGAGGGGCTTCTCCTACAATGAGCAGTTCTTC. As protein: CASSLAGRGFSYNEQFF.

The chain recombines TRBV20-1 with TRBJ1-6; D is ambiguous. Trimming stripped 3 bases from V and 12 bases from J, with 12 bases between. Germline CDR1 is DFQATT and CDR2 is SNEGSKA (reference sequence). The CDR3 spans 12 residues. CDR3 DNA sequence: TGCAGTGCTAGTCATATGTCCGGACCCCTCCACTTT. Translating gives CSASHMSGPLHF.

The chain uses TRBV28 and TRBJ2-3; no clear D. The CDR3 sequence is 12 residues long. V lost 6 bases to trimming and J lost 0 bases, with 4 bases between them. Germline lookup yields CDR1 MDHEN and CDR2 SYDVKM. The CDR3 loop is CASRQSTDTQYF. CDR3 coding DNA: TGTGCCAGCAGACAGAGCACAGATACGCAGTATTTT.

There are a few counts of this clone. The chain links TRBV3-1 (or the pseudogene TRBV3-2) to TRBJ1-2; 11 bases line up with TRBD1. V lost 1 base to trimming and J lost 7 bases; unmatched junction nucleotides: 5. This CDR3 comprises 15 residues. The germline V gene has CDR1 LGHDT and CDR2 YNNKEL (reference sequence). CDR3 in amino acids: CASSQAGQGAGGYTF. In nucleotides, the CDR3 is TGTGCCAGCAGCCAAGCCGGACAGGGGGCGGGTGGCTACACCTTC.

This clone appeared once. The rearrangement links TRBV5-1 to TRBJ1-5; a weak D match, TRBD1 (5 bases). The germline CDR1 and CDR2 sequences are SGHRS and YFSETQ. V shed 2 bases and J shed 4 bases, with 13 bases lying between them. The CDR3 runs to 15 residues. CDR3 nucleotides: TGCGCCAGCAGCTTTGACAGCGGGGTAAATCAGCCCCAGCATTTT. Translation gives CASSFDSGVNQPQHF. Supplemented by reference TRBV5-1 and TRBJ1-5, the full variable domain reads KAGVTQTPRYLIKTRGQQVTLSCSPISGHRSVSWYQQTPGQGLQFLFEYFSETQRNKGNFPGRFSGRQFSNSRSEMNVSTLELGDSALYLCASSFDSGVNQPQHFGDGTRLSIL.

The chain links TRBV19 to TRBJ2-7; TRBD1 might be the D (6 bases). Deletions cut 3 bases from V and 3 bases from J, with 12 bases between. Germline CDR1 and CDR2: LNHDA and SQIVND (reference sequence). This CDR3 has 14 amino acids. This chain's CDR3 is CASSIGRGYYEQYF. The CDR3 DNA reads TGTGCCAGTAGTATCGGCAGGGGCTACTACGAGCAGTACTTC. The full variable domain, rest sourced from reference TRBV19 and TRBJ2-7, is DGGITQSPKYLFRKEGQNVTLSCEQNLNHDAMYWYRQDPGQGLRLIYYSQIVNDFQKGDIAEGYSVSREKKESFPLTVTSAQKNPTAFYLCASSIGRGYYEQYFGPGTRLTVT.

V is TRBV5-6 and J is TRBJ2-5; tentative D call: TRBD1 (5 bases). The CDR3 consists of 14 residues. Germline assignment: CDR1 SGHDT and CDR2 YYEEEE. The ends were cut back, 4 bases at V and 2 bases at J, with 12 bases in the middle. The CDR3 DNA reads TGTGCCAGCAGCCTTCCCCGACAGCAAGAGACCCAGTACTTC. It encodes CASSLPRQQETQYF.

The CDR3 loop reads CASSPLRGSTDTQYF. CDR3 DNA sequence: TGTGCCAGCTCACCACTACGGGGAAGCACAGATACGCAGTATTTT. The rearrangement uses TRBV18 and TRBJ2-3; TRBD2 might be the D (5 bases). Between the trimmed V and J ends, which lost 1 base and 0 bases, there was a span of 8 bases. This CDR3 has 15 amino acids. CDR1 and CDR2 (germline): KGHSH, LQKENI. Filled out from reference TRBV18 and TRBJ2-3, the complete variable domain reads NAGVMQNPRHLVRRRGQEARLRCSPMKGHSHVYWYRQLPEEGLKFMVYLQKENIIDESGMPKERFSAEFPKEGPSILRIQQVVRGDSAAYFCASSPLRGSTDTQYFGPGTRLTVL.

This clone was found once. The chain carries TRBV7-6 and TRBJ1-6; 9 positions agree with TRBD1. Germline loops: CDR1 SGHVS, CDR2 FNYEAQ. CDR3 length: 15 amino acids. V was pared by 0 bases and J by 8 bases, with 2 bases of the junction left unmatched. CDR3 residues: CASSLAQGADSPLHF. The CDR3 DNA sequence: TGTGCCAGCAGCTTAGCACAGGGGGCGGATTCACCCCTCCACTTT. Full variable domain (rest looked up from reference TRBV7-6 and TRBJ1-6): GAGVSQSPRYKVTKRGQDVALRCDPISGHVSLYWYRQALGQGPEFLTYFNYEAQQDKSGLPNDRFSAERPEGSISTLTIQRTEQRDSAMYRCASSLAQGADSPLHFGNGTRLTVT.

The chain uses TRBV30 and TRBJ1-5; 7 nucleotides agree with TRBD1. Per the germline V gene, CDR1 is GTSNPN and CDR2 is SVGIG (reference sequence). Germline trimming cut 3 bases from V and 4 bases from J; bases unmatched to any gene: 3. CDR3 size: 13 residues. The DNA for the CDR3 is TGTGCCTGGAGACAGGGGTGGAATCAGCCCCAGCATTTT. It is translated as CAWRQGWNQPQHF.

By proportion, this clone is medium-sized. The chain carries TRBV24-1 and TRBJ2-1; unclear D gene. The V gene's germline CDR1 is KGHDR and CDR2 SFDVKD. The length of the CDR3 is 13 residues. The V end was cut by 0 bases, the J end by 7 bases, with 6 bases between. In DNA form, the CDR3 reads TGTGCCACCAGTGATTTGATGGAGAATGAGCAGTTCTTC. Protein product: CATSDLMENEQFF.

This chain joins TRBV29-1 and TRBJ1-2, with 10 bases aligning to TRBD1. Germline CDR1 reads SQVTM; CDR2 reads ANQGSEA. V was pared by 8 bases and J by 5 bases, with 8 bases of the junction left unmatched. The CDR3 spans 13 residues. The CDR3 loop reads CSIKVGQGYGYTF. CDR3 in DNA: TGCAGCATAAAAGTGGGACAGGGGTATGGCTACACCTTC.

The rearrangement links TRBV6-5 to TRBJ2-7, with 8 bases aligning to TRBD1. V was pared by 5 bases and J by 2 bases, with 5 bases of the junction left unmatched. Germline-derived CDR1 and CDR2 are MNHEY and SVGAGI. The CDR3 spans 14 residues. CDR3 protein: CASSHRDRTYEQYF. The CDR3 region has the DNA TGTGCCAGCAGTCACCGGGACAGGACCTACGAGCAGTACTTC.

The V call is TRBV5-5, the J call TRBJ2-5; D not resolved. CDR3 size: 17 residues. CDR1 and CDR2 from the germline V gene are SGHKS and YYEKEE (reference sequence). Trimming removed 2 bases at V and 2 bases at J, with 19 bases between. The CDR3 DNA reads TGTGCCAGCAGCTTAAACGACTGGCAGCTTGCTCAAGAGACCCAGTACTTC. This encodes CASSLNDWQLAQETQYF.